The 21 T cell receptor beta chains given below trace back to one sample, sequenced in a study of blood T cell repertoires in COVID-19 (dated by TCRdb to the early 2020s). Libraries were built with the immunoSEQ multiplex PCR assay. The clones in this table, taken by TCRdb from immuneACCESS, are in-frame only. Not every clone is retained; where verified, under half of the shortfall comes from an unresolved V gene, and the cause of the rest is unknown. The sample records fewer than 75,000 clones, roughly 90% of which are singletons. Approximately 1.5% of the sample is in the top ten clones. Sequenced sample: peripheral blood. These TCRs come from a man in his fifties or sixties with acute or convalescent COVID-19.

This chain connects TRBV6-2 or TRBV6-3 to TRBJ1-1, with 8 positions matching TRBD1. The J segment lost 1 base and the V segment lost 5 bases, leaving 15 bases of the junction unmatched. The CDR3 runs 18 residues. CDR1 and CDR2 (germline): MNHEY, SVGEGT. The CDR3 here is CASSPPRTGLFRNTEAFF. The DNA for the CDR3 is TGTGCCAGCAGTCCCCCTAGGACAGGGTTATTCCGGAACACTGAAGCTTTCTTT.

This chain links TRBV6-6 with TRBJ1-5, with TRBD1 matching over 9 bases. CDR1 MNHNY and CDR2 SVGAGI come from the germline V gene (reference sequence). V lost 6 bases to trimming and J lost 3 bases; unmatched junction nucleotides: 6. This CDR3 has 15 residues. CDR3 in DNA: TGTGCCAGCAGCTTCGACAGGGGGGTCAATCAGCCCCAGCATTTT. Translating gives CASSFDRGVNQPQHF.

The J gene is TRBJ2-3, the V gene TRBV29-1, with TRBD2 as a possible D gene (6 bases). Germline V gene sequence: CDR1 SQVTM, CDR2 ANQGSEA. Trimming pared 8 bases from V and 0 bases from J, leaving 18 bases between. The CDR3 loop spans 15 amino acids. CDR3 in amino acids: CSTGKRATSTDTQYF. For the CDR3, the DNA is TGCAGCACTGGGAAGCGGGCGACTAGCACAGATACGCAGTATTTT.

The rearrangement uses TRBV10-3 and TRBJ1-4; D unclear. The CDR3 runs 13 residues. CDR1 is ENHRY and CDR2 is SYGVKD in the germline V gene. The ends were cut back, 6 bases at V and 3 bases at J, with 8 bases in the middle. In nucleotides, the CDR3 is TGTGCCATCAGGAACGGGGCTAATGAAAAACTGTTTTTT. Its protein product is CAIRNGANEKLFF.

This clone was seen once. The V and J genes are TRBV2 and TRBJ1-1; weak D call: TRBD1 (5 bases). The V end was cut by 6 bases, the J end by 0 bases, with 8 bases between. Germline V gene lookup returns CDR1 SNHLY and CDR2 FYNNEI. The CDR3 runs 13 residues. The CDR3 nucleotides are TGTGCCAGCAGAGACAGCATGAACACTGAAGCTTTCTTT. It is translated as CASRDSMNTEAFF.

This clone was seen a handful of times. The rearrangement uses TRBV7-9 and TRBJ1-1; maybe TRBD1 (6 bases). Trimming left V 3 bases short and J 7 bases short, with 12 bases between. Germline lookup yields CDR1 SEHNR and CDR2 FQNEAQ (reference sequence). CDR3 length: 13 amino acids. CDR3 residues: CASSFGGAVEAFF. The CDR3 bases are TGTGCCAGCAGCTTTGGGGGGGCCGTTGAAGCTTTCTTT. The whole variable domain, filled in from reference TRBV7-9 and TRBJ1-1, reads DTGVSQNPRHKITKRGQNVTFRCDPISEHNRLYWYRQTLGQGPEFLTYFQNEAQLEKSRLLSDRFSAERPKGSFSTLEIQRTEQGDSAMYLCASSFGGAVEAFFGQGTRLTVV.

The chain links TRBV15 to TRBJ2-3; D gene uncertain. The germline CDR1 and CDR2 sequences are LNHNV and YYDKDF (reference sequence). Between the trimmed V and J ends, which lost 0 bases and 5 bases, there was a span of 18 bases. The CDR3 has 17 amino acids. This CDR3 reads CATSRDSRGSILDTQYF. The CDR3 DNA is TGTGCCACCAGCAGAGACAGCAGAGGCTCCATCCTAGATACGCAGTATTTT.

The J gene is TRBJ2-7, the V gene TRBV19; TRBD1 is a possible D gene (5 bases). The V gene lost 1 base and the J gene lost 0 bases, with 7 bases spanning the gap. CDR1 is LNHDA, CDR2 SQIVND, per germline (reference sequence). This CDR3 has 14 amino acids. CDR3 coding DNA: TGTGCCAGTAGTATAGTGACAGACTCCTACGAGCAGTACTTC. Its translation is CASSIVTDSYEQYF.

V and J are TRBV5-6 and TRBJ2-3; the D gene is possibly TRBD2 (5 bases). Germline CDR1 is SGHDT and CDR2 is YYEEEE. The CDR3 totals 15 residues. With 2 bases removed from V and 3 bases from J, the gap between germline ends came to 13 bases. For the CDR3, the DNA is TGTGCCAGCAGCTTAATGACGGGGAGAACAGATACGCAGTATTTT. Its protein product is CASSLMTGRTDTQYF.

This clone was detected a few times. The V call is TRBV3-1 (or the pseudogene TRBV3-2), the J call TRBJ1-1; D perhaps matches TRBD1 (5 bases). This CDR3 has 16 residues. V was shortened by 4 bases and J by 4 bases, with 19 bases between the two germline ends. Germline-derived CDR1 and CDR2 are LGHDT and YNNKEL (reference sequence). CDR3 DNA sequence: TGTGCCAGCAGCCCTACTAAAGCCCCGGGGGGCACTGAAGCTTTCTTT. Translation gives CASSPTKAPGGTEAFF.

This chain joins TRBV15 and TRBJ1-2, with no clear D. V was pared by 0 bases and J by 4 bases, with 12 bases between. The CDR3 is made up of 15 amino acids. Germline lookup yields CDR1 LNHNV and CDR2 YYDKDF (reference sequence). The CDR3 spells CATSRDRAGGYGYTF. The CDR3 DNA reads as TGTGCCACCAGCAGAGATAGGGCAGGAGGCTATGGCTACACCTTC.

This chain joins TRBV7-9 and TRBJ1-1, with 7 bases that match TRBD1. The junction had 3 bases not matched to a gene; V was cut back by 1 base and J by 1 base. In germline, CDR1 is SEHNR, CDR2 FQNEAQ (reference sequence). There are 15 residues in the CDR3. The CDR3 sequence: CASSLEGAANTEAFF. CDR3 nucleotides: TGTGCCAGCAGCTTAGAGGGGGCCGCGAACACTGAAGCTTTCTTT.

The chain carries TRBV10-3 and TRBJ1-1, with D possibly being TRBD1 (5 bases). The CDR3 consists of 15 residues. The V gene's germline CDR1 is ENHRY and CDR2 SYGVKD. V was shortened by 1 base and J by 1 base, with 10 bases between the two germline ends. The CDR3 spells CAISEWGRKNTEAFF. As DNA, the CDR3 is TGTGCCATCAGTGAGTGGGGCCGAAAGAACACTGAAGCTTTCTTT.

This rearrangement joins TRBV29-1 to TRBJ2-4; TRBD1 is a possible D gene (6 bases). CDR1 and CDR2 (germline): SQVTM, ANQGSEA. V shed 6 bases and J shed 1 base, with 10 bases lying between them. The CDR3 has 13 amino acids. The CDR3 DNA sequence: TGCAGCGTCCAAACAGGGGCCAAAAACATTCAGTACTTC. It translates to CSVQTGAKNIQYF.

The chain has TRBV30 and TRBJ2-3; D is perhaps TRBD2 (5 bases). The germline V gene has CDR1 GTSNPN and CDR2 SVGIG (reference sequence). This CDR3 has 15 amino acids. V lost 0 bases, J lost 1 base, and 11 bases lay in between. This chain's CDR3 is CAWSVWRGRTDTQYF. In nucleotides, the CDR3 is TGTGCCTGGAGTGTATGGAGAGGGCGCACAGATACGCAGTATTTT. Drawing the rest from reference TRBV30 and TRBJ2-3, the complete variable domain is SQTIHQWPATLVQPVGSPLSLECTVEGTSNPNLYWYRQAAGRGLQLLFYSVGIGQISSEVPQNLSASRPQDRQFILSSKKLLLSDSGFYLCAWSVWRGRTDTQYFGPGTRLTVL.

The genes are TRBV7-2 and TRBJ2-3, with TRBD2 matching 11 bases. From germline, CDR1 is SGHTA and CDR2 FQGNSA. The junction had 11 bases not matched to a gene; V was cut back by 6 bases and J by 3 bases. The CDR3 is 17 amino acids. The CDR3 DNA follows: TGTGCCAGCAGTCCAAGGGGTAGCGGGGGGGCAACAGATACGCAGTATTTT. This gives the protein CASSPRGSGGATDTQYF. The variable domain in full, completed from reference TRBV7-2 and TRBJ2-3, reads GAGVSQSPSNKVTEKGKDVELRCDPISGHTALYWYRQSLGQGLEFLIYFQGNSAPDKSGLPSDRFSAERTGGSVSTLTIQRTQQEDSAVYLCASSPRGSGGATDTQYFGPGTRLTVL.

The CDR3 loop reads CASSLSDSYEQYF. CDR3 DNA sequence: TGTGCCAGCAGTTTATCCGATAGCTACGAGCAGTACTTC. This chain links TRBV27 with TRBJ2-7; no reliable D call. V lost 0 bases, J lost 3 bases, and 6 bases lay in between. The CDR3 sequence is 13 residues long. From germline, CDR1 is MNHEY and CDR2 SMNVEV (reference sequence).

The chain's CDR3 is CASSENRGSLTEKLFF. In DNA, the CDR3 is TGCGCCAGCAGTGAGAATCGCGGATCCCTAACTGAAAAACTGTTTTTT. The chain couples TRBV10-2 to TRBJ1-4; D not resolved. Germline CDR1 is WSHSY and CDR2 is SAAADI. The CDR3 runs to 16 residues. V lost 2 bases to trimming and J lost 7 bases, with 17 bases between them.

The rearrangement joins TRBV7-9 to TRBJ1-3; a weak D match, TRBD1 (5 bases). The V and J ends lost 5 bases and 0 bases respectively, with 17 bases between them. The CDR3 runs to 17 residues. CDR1 is SEHNR and CDR2 is FQNEAQ in the germline V gene (reference sequence). The CDR3 nucleotides read TGTGCCAGCAGCCCGTCCGGAGGGACGGTCTCTGGAAACACCATATATTTT. Translating gives CASSPSGGTVSGNTIYF.

The V and J genes are TRBV18 and TRBJ1-5; 9 nucleotides line up with TRBD1. The CDR3 covers 15 residues. The V gene end was trimmed by 2 bases and the J gene end by 4 bases; junction bases not matched to a gene: 3. Germline CDR1 and CDR2: KGHSH and LQKENI. The CDR3 region is CASSPGTGKNQPQHF. The CDR3 coding sequence is TGTGCCAGCTCACCAGGGACAGGGAAAAATCAGCCCCAGCATTTT.

A note on this clone: The junction shows a germline mismatch at one end, possibly a read error. The chain recombines TRBV7-8 with TRBJ1-1; no firm D call. The CDR3 extends over 13 amino acids. The germline gives CDR1 SGHVS, CDR2 FQNEAQ. For the CDR3, the DNA is TGTGCCACCAGCGTTAGTGATGGTCCTGAAGCTTTCTTT. This sequence encodes CATSVSDGPEAFF.